The sequence of this T cell receptor beta chain was determined in a study of shared clonotypes between healthy human individuals. From germline, CDR1 is SQVTM and CDR2 ANQGSEA. This CDR3 has 12 residues. Trimming removed 6 bases from V and 5 bases from J; junction bases left unmatched: 2. The authors split each subset's genomic DNA evenly across several immunoSEQ plates. Replicate PCRs were loaded with around 0.3 ug DNA from unsorted PBMC, around 30,000 T cell genomes. Per the original methods: In the immunoSEQ data, sequences were junction-only and lacked quality scores, so filtering differed. Method: immunoSEQ multiplex PCR; TCRdb's copy keeps in-frame clones and lacks some. V, J and clone size are taken as reported in that table, and D and trimming were inferred from the DNA itself. The data contain 530,000 or so clones, nearly 80% of them singletons.

The chain joins TRBV29-1 to TRBJ1-2; 11 bases map to TRBD1. The origin of this receptor is a woman in her forties in good health. Some clones in this sample may be carry-over from other donors' samples. Sequencing input: PBMCs. CDR3 sequence reads: CSVGTGGYGYTF. The DNA of the CDR3 is TGCAGCGTAGGGACAGGGGGATATGGCTACACCTTC. Using reference TRBV29-1 and TRBJ1-2 for the parts outside the CDR3, the full variable domain is SAVISQKPSRDICQRGTSLTIQCQVDSQVTMMFWYRQQPGQSLTLIATANQGSEATYESGFVIDKFPISRPNLTFSTLTVSNMSPEDSSIYLCSVGTGGYGYTFGSGTRLTVV.